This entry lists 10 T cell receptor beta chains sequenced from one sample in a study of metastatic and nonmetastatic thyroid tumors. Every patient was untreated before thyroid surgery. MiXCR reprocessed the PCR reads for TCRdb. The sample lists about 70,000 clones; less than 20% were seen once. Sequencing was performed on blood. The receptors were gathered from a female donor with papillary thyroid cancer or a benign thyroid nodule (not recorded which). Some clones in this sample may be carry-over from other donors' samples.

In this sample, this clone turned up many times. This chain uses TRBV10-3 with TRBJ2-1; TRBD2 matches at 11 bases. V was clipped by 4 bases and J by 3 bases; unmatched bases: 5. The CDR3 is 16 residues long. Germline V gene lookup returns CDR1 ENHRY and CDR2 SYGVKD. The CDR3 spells CAISVTSGTFYNEQFF. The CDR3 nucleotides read TGTGCCATCAGTGTGACTAGCGGGACTTTCTACAATGAGCAGTTCTTC.

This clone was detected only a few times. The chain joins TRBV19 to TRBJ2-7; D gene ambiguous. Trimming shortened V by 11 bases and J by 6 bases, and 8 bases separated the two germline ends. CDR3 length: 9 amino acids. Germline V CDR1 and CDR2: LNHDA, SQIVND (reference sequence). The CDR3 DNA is TGTGCCCGGTCGCCCGAGCAGTACTTC. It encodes CARSPEQYF.

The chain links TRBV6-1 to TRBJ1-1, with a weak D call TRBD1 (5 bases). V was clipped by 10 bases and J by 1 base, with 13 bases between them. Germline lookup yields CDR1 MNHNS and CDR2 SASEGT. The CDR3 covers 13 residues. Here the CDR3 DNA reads TGTGCCATCCACGGCCAGGGGAACACTGAAGCTTTCTTT. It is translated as CAIHGQGNTEAFF.

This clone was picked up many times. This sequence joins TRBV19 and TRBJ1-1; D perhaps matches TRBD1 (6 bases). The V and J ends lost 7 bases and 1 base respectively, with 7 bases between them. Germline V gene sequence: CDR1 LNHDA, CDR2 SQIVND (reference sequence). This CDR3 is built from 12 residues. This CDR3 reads CASIGGNTEAFF. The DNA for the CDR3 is TGTGCCAGTATAGGGGGGAACACTGAAGCTTTCTTT.

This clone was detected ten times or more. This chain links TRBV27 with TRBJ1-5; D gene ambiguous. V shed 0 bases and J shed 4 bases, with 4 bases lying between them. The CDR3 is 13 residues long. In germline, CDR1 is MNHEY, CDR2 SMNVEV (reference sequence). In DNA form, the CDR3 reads TGTGCCAGCAGTTTATCCTGGAATCAGCCCCAGCATTTT. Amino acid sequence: CASSLSWNQPQHF.

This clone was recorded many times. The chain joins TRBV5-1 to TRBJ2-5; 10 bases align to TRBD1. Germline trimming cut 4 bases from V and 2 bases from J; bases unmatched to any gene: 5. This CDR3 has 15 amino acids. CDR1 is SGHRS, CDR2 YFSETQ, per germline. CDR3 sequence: CASSTGQGNQETQYF. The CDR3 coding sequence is TGCGCCAGCAGCACGGGACAGGGGAATCAAGAGACCCAGTACTTC.

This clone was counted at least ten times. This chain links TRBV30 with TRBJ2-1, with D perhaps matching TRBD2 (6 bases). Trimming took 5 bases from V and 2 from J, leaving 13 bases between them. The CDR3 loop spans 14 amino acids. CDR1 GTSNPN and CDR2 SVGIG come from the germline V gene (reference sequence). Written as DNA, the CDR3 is TGTGCCTGGGAACGCGGCGGGACCTACAATGAGCAGTTCTTC. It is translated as CAWERGGTYNEQFF. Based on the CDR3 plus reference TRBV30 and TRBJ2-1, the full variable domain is SQTIHQWPATLVQPVGSPLSLECTVEGTSNPNLYWYRQAAGRGLQLLFYSVGIGQISSEVPQNLSASRPQDRQFILSSKKLLLSDSGFYLCAWERGGTYNEQFFGPGTRLTVL.

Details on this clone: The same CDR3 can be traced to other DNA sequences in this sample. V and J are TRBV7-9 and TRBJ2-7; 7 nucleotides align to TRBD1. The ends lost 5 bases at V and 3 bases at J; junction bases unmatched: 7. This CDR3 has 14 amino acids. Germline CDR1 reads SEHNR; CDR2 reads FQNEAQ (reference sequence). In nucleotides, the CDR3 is TGTGCCAGCAGCCCTAGGACAGGTGTCTACGAGCAGTACTTC. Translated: CASSPRTGVYEQYF.

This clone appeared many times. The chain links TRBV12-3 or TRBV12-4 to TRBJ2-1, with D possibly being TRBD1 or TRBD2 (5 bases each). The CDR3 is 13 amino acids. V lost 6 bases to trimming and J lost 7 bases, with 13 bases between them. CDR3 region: CASSSDEGNEQFF. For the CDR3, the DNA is TGTGCCAGCAGCTCAGACGAGGGGAATGAGCAGTTCTTC.

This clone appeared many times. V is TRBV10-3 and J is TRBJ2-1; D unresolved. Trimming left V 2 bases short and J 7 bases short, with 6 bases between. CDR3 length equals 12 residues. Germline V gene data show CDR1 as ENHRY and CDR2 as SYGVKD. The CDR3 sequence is CAISEPTNEQFF. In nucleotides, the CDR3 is TGTGCCATCAGTGAGCCTACAAATGAGCAGTTCTTC.